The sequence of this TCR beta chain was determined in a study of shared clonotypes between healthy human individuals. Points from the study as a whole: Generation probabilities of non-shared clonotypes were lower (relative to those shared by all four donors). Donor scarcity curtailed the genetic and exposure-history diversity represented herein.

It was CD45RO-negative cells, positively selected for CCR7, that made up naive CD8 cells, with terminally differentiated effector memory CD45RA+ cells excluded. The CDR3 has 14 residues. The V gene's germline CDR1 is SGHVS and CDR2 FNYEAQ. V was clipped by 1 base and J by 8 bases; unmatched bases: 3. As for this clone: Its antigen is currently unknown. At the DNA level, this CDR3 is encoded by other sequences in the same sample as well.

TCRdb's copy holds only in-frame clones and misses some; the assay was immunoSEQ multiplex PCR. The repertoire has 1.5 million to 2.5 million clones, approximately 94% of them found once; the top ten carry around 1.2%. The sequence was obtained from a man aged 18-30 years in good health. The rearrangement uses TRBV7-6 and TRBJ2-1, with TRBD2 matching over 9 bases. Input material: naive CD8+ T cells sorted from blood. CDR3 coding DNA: TGTGCCAGCAGCTTAGTGTTAGCGGGAGATGAGCAGTTCTTC. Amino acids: CASSLVLAGDEQFF.